This TCR beta chain was sequenced in a study of blood T cells in healthy people across ages. Study-level points and caveats: Observed TCR beta diversity per million T cells went down as age went up. This fall followed a roughly linear course with age.

In the case of this clonotype: Its target is not known.

The CDR3 covers 15 residues. Trimming removed 5 bases from V and 1 base from J; junction bases left unmatched: 8. It was with a sample-barcoded 5' primer and a J-beta primer mix that a second PCR of about 6 to 12 cycles was run. Every sample produced at least 2.5 million CDR3-containing paired-end reads. MiXCR was run by TCRdb on the 5' RACE reads, yielding one entry per CDR3 protein. In the table there are 700,000 to 950,000 distinct CDR3 sequences, 55% to 75% of which are singletons. The material sequenced was blood. The clonotype originates from a man aged 30 to 39 in good health. V gene TRBV12-3 or TRBV12-4 combines with J gene TRBJ2-7, with 7 bases lining up with TRBD1. The CDR3 nucleotides are TGTGCCAGCAGTCTATCCGGGACAGATTCCTACGAGCAGTACTTC. It codes for CASSLSGTDSYEQYF.